This section outlines one T cell receptor (beta chain) sequence together with its context. As yet, its antigen is unknown. The data stem from a study of cytomegalovirus exposure and HLA in healthy donors. General study points: It was assumed in the presence/absence analyses that sequencing depth was roughly uniform across donors.

Germline V gives CDR1 SEHNR, CDR2 FQNEAQ (reference sequence). The ends were cut back, 0 bases at V and 3 bases at J, with 9 bases in the middle. This CDR3 region has 15 residues. The PCR ran on 60 Vbeta and 13 Jbeta primers. This table comes from immunoSEQ multiplex PCR, and its TCRdb copy is limited to in-frame clones, with some not included. The sample holds 90,000 or so clones, 55% to 75% seen once. The receptor was derived from a woman under 30 in good health and CMV-seropositive. Material for sequencing was PBMCs. The chain carries TRBV7-9 and TRBJ1-3; D gene uncertain. The chain's CDR3 is CASSLAGSGGNTIYF. Written as DNA, the CDR3 is TGTGCCAGCAGCTTAGCCGGGTCTGGTGGAAACACCATATATTTT.